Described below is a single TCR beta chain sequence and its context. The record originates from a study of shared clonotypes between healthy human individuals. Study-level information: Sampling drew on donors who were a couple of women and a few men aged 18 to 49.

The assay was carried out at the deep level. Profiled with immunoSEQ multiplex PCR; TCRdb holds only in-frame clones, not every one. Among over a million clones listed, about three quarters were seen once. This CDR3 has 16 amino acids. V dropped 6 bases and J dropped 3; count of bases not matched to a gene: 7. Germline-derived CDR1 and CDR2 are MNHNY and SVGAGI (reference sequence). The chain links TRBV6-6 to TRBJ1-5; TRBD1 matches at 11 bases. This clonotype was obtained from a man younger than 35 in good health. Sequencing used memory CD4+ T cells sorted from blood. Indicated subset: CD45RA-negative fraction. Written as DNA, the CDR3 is TGTGCCAGCAGGTGGGGACAGGGGGACACCAATCAGCCCCAGCATTTT. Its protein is CASRWGQGDTNQPQHF.